The next 17 T cell receptor beta chains were all read from a single sample in a study of molecular identifiers for immune sequencing clone quantification. TCRdb reanalysed the PCR reads using MiXCR and keeps one entry per CDR3 protein. The data contain around 460,000 distinct CDR3 sequences, 25% of them singletons. Sequencing was performed on naive CD8+ T cells from blood, with Jurkat cell RNA spiked in. As for subset: FACS-sorted CD8+CD4-CCR7+CD45RA+ naive T cells. Receptors were obtained from a human donor in good health. Some libraries in this study had Jurkat cell RNA spiked in.

This clonotype has only a few counts. The rearrangement joins TRBV4-1 to TRBJ1-5, with D unresolved. The CDR3 sequence is 14 residues long. The V gene's germline CDR1 is MGHRA and CDR2 YSYEKL. V was trimmed by 4 bases and J by 5 bases, leaving 12 bases between them. The CDR3 sequence: CASSLGGIDQPQHF. The CDR3 nucleotides are TGCGCCAGCAGCCTAGGAGGGATAGATCAGCCCCAGCATTTT.

The chain has TRBV15 and TRBJ2-2, with 9 bases lining up with TRBD1. This CDR3 has 16 amino acids. From germline, CDR1 is LNHNV and CDR2 YYDKDF (reference sequence). V trimming: 2 bases; J trimming: 1 base; junction bases outside the gene matches: 2. CDR3 bases: TGTGCCACCAGCAGACTGGGACAGGGGAACACCGGGGAGCTGTTTTTT. This sequence encodes CATSRLGQGNTGELFF.

The genes are TRBV4-1 and TRBJ2-1, with D possibly being TRBD1 (6 bases). The ends were cut back, 8 bases at V and 15 bases at J, with 23 bases in the middle. Germline CDR1 and CDR2: MGHRA and YSYEKL. The CDR3 is made up of 13 amino acids. The CDR3 loop reads CASGPPGDNAPFF. CDR3 sequence (DNA): TGCGCCAGCGGGCCGCCAGGGGATAATGCGCCGTTCTTC.

The DNA of the CDR3 is TGCGCCAGCTCAGAGGAGAGGAACACTGAAGCTTTCTTT. Its protein product is CASSEERNTEAFF. This rearrangement joins TRBV5-1 to TRBJ1-1; the D is unclear. The length of the CDR3 is 13 residues. V dropped 7 bases and J dropped 1 base, with 11 bases sitting between them. Germline V lookup: CDR1 SGHRS, CDR2 YFSETQ. The variable domain in full, with the rest retrieved from reference TRBV5-1 and TRBJ1-1, is KAGVTQTPRYLIKTRGQQVTLSCSPISGHRSVSWYQQTPGQGLQFLFEYFSETQRNKGNFPGRFSGRQFSNSRSEMNVSTLELGDSALYLCASSEERNTEAFFGQGTRLTVV.

The chain uses TRBV4-1 and TRBJ2-3; the D is unclear. Trimming removed 4 bases from V and 3 bases from J, with 17 bases in between. Germline V lookup: CDR1 MGHRA, CDR2 YSYEKL. The CDR3 loop spans 16 amino acids. The CDR3 spells CASSPMAVVPTDTQYF. Written as DNA, the CDR3 is TGCGCCAGCAGCCCCATGGCGGTAGTACCTACAGATACGCAGTATTTT.

This clonotype was seen many times. The gene calls are TRBV23-1 and TRBJ2-5; 9 nucleotides match TRBD1. TRBV23-1 is annotated as an ORF whose role is uncertain. With V trimmed by 1 base and J by 4 bases, 13 bases remained unmatched. This CDR3 is built from 18 residues. The CDR3 DNA reads TGCGCCAGCAGTCAATGGTTTCCGGGACAGGGTCGTCGAGAGACCCAGTACTTC. Its translation is CASSQWFPGQGRRETQYF.

This clonotype showed up many times. This rearrangement joins TRBV27 to TRBJ2-3; D unresolved. V lost 6 bases, J lost 7 bases, and 8 bases lay in between. The CDR3 runs 11 residues. The germline V gene encodes CDR1 MNHEY and CDR2 SMNVEV (reference sequence). CDR3 amino acids: CASRIKNTQYF. The CDR3 coding sequence is TGTGCCAGCAGGATTAAGAATACGCAGTATTTT.

This clonotype appeared many times. The gene calls are TRBV28 and TRBJ2-7; D is unclear. Germline V gene data show CDR1 as MDHEN and CDR2 as SYDVKM. The ends were cut back, 3 bases at V and 3 bases at J, with 6 bases in the middle. The CDR3 consists of 12 residues. In nucleotides, the CDR3 is TGTGCCAGCAGTTTTGCCGGCTACGAGCAGTACTTC. Protein: CASSFAGYEQYF. Full variable domain (outside the CDR3, taken from reference TRBV28 and TRBJ2-7): DVKVTQSSRYLVKRTGEKVFLECVQDMDHENMFWYRQDPGLGLRLIYFSYDVKMKEKGDIPEGYSVSREKKERFSLILESASTNQTSMYLCASSFAGYEQYFGPGTRLTVT.

As for this clonotype: Sequence at one end of the junction differs from germline and may be a read error. The chain employs TRBV5-6 and TRBJ2-5; unclear D gene. From germline, CDR1 is SGHDT and CDR2 YYEEEE. The CDR3 has 15 residues. Written as DNA, the CDR3 is TGTGCCAGCAGCCTGGCGCAGACGATTGAAGAGACCAAGTACTTC. It specifies CASSLAQTIEETKYF.

A few counts support this clonotype. J is TRBJ2-2 and V is TRBV24-1, with D hard to call. Germline assignment: CDR1 KGHDR and CDR2 SFDVKD. V lost 4 bases, J lost 5 bases, and 7 bases lay in between. The CDR3 has 13 residues. CDR3 nucleotides: TGTGCCACCAGTGAGGGGTCTACCGGGGAGCTGTTTTTT. Translated: CATSEGSTGELFF.

This clonotype showed up just a few times. The chain links TRBV6-2 or TRBV6-3 to TRBJ1-5; D gene ambiguous. Germline V gives CDR1 MNHEY, CDR2 SVGEGT. There are 15 residues in the CDR3. V lost 6 bases and J 4 bases, leaving 16 bases between the germline ends. Here the CDR3 reads CASSHSDTINQPQHF. CDR3 in DNA: TGTGCCAGCAGCCACTCCGACACGATAAATCAGCCCCAGCATTTT.

There are many counts of this clonotype. V usage is TRBV6-2 or TRBV6-3 and J usage is TRBJ2-2; no definite D call. The CDR3 totals 14 residues. Trimming took 7 bases from V and 0 from J, leaving 9 bases between them. The germline gives CDR1 MNHEY, CDR2 SVGEGT. The CDR3 coding sequence is TGTGCCAGCACAGACATCACGAACACCGGGGAGCTGTTTTTT. Translation gives CASTDITNTGELFF.

Concerning this clonotype: A much larger clone is a single base away; this may be a read error. The rearrangement joins TRBV29-1 to TRBJ2-5; D remains ambiguous. This CDR3 has 12 residues. The germline CDR1 and CDR2 sequences are SQVTM and ANQGSEA. The CDR3 is CSVVDFQETRYF. CDR3 DNA: TGCAGCGTTGTGGATTTCCAAGAGACCCGGTACTTC.

J is TRBJ2-5 and V is TRBV7-9, with 7 bases that match TRBD1. Germline assignment: CDR1 SEHNR and CDR2 FQNEAQ (reference sequence). V lost 5 bases, J lost 2 bases, and 11 bases stayed unmatched. The CDR3 loop spans 16 amino acids. The CDR3 DNA reads TGTGCCAGCAGCATAACTCCCGGGACAGCTCAAGAGACCCAGTACTTC. Protein sequence: CASSITPGTAQETQYF.

Concerning this clonotype: The junction departs from the called germline gene at one end, perhaps through a read error. The chain combines TRBV29-1 with TRBJ2-1; 7 bases match TRBD2. The V gene's germline CDR1 is SQVTM and CDR2 ANQGSEA. CDR3 length: 14 amino acids. The CDR3 spells CSVKRDYSYNAQFF. CDR3 coding DNA: TGCAGCGTTAAGCGGGACTACTCCTACAATGCGCAGTTCTTC.

This clonotype was seen more than once but under ten times. This rearrangement joins TRBV27 to TRBJ2-6; D remains ambiguous. The CDR3 extends over 16 amino acids. The germline gives CDR1 MNHEY, CDR2 SMNVEV (reference sequence). The V gene lost 3 bases and the J gene lost 0 bases, with 9 bases spanning the gap. In nucleotides, the CDR3 is TGTGCCAGCAGTTTCTCATCACTCTCTGGGGCCAACGTCCTGACTTTC. Translated, it gives CASSFSSLSGANVLTF.

Comments on this clonotype: With a much larger clone just one base away, this may be a read error. CDR3 loop: CASSVASATYEQYF. The DNA of the CDR3 is TGTGCCAGCAGCGTAGCCTCGGCCACCTACGAGCAGTACTTC. V gene TRBV9 combines with J gene TRBJ2-7; D is unclear. The V and J ends lost 0 bases and 2 bases respectively, with 9 bases between them. This CDR3 has 14 residues. Germline lookup yields CDR1 SGDLS and CDR2 YYNGEE.